This T cell receptor (beta chain) was sequenced for a study of T-cell reconstitution after alpha-beta-depleted transplantation in children. V was pared by 0 bases and J by 4 bases, with 13 bases between. Germline V CDR1 and CDR2: SGHRS, YFSETQ. There are 15 residues in the CDR3. The authors prepared the TCRbeta library with unique molecular identifiers. One entry per CDR3 protein results from TCRdb running MiXCR on the PCR reads. The sample records approximately 510,000 distinct CDR3 sequences, about 18% being singletons. The rearrangement uses TRBV5-1 and TRBJ2-5; weak D call: TRBD1 (6 bases). The starting material was PBMCs from the stem cell graft donor, obtained from the stem cell graft. The TCR was taken from a human donor who donated a stem cell graft to a child with acute lymphoblastic leukemia. CDR3 coding DNA: TGCGCCAGCAGCTTGGCTCACAGGGACGGAGAGACCCAGTACTTC. As protein: CASSLAHRDGETQYF.